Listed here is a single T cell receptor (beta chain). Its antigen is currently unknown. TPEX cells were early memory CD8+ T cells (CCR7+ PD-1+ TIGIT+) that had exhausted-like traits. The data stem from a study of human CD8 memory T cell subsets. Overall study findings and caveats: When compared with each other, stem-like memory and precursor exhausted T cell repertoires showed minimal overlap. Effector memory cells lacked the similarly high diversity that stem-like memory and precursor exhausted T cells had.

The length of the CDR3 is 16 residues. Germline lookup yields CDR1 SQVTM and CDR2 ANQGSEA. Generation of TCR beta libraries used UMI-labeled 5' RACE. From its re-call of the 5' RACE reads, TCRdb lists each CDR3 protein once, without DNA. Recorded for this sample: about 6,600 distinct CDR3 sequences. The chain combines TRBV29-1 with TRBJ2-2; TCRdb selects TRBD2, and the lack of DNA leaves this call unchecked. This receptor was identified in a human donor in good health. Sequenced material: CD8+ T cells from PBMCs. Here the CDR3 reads CSVEIASGGNTGELFF.